These 5 T cell receptor beta chains were all obtained from the same sample, sequenced in a study of cytomegalovirus exposure and HLA in healthy donors. 13 Jbeta primers and 60 Vbeta primers were used for the PCR. Produced via immunoSEQ multiplex PCR; TCRdb's table is partial and in-frame only. Of 200,000 to 250,000 clones listed, 78% are singletons. Sequenced material: PBMCs. Receptor source: a male donor in good health and CMV-seronegative.

The rearrangement joins TRBV6-5 to TRBJ1-1, with TRBD1 matching over 9 bases. The ends lost 6 bases at V and 4 bases at J; junction bases unmatched: 9. Germline assignment: CDR1 MNHEY and CDR2 SVGAGI. This CDR3 spans 15 amino acids. The CDR3 coding sequence is TGTGCCAGCAGAGGGACAGGGACGGTTGGCACTGAAGCTTTCTTT. It encodes CASRGTGTVGTEAFF.

In its sample, this clone was seen once. V and J are TRBV5-4 and TRBJ2-5; D is uncertain. The germline CDR1 and CDR2 sequences are SGHNT and YYREEE (reference sequence). The CDR3 consists of 14 residues. V lost 4 bases and J 2 bases, leaving 12 bases between the germline ends. The CDR3 spells CASSVELFQETQYF. The CDR3 bases are TGTGCCAGCAGCGTCGAGCTCTTTCAAGAGACCCAGTACTTC.

This chain joins TRBV5-5 and TRBJ1-1; maybe TRBD1 (6 bases). The CDR3 has 13 amino acids. Germline V lookup: CDR1 SGHKS, CDR2 YYEKEE (reference sequence). The V end was cut by 7 bases, the J end by 1 base, with 11 bases between. The DNA of the CDR3 is TGTGCCAGCGCACAGGGTACGAACACTGAAGCTTTCTTT. It specifies CASAQGTNTEAFF.

V gene TRBV5-1 combines with J gene TRBJ1-1, with D possibly matching TRBD1 (6 bases). Trimming took off 1 base at V and 1 base at J, with 14 bases between the two ends. CDR1 and CDR2 from the germline V gene are SGHRS and YFSETQ. The CDR3 runs 16 residues. The chain's CDR3 is CASSLTGWERNTEAFF. The DNA for the CDR3 is TGCGCCAGCAGCTTGACAGGGTGGGAGAGGAACACTGAAGCTTTCTTT.

V gene TRBV30 combines with J gene TRBJ1-5; D call uncertain. The CDR3 spans 13 residues. CDR1 and CDR2 from the germline V gene are GTSNPN and SVGIG (reference sequence). The V end was cut by 0 bases, the J end by 6 bases, with 9 bases between. CDR3 bases: TGTGCCTGGAGTGTACTAGGAATTCAGCCCCAGCATTTT. Amino acids: CAWSVLGIQPQHF.